Each of the 14 T cell receptor beta chains below was sequenced from the same sample in a study of T cells in Graves' hyperthyroidism and ophthalmopathy. RNA transcripts gave rise to amplified TCR beta CDR3 regions. The primer set for the first-round RT-PCR of the TCR CDR3 was HTBI. Each CDR3 protein is one row after TCRdb ran MiXCR on the multiplex PCR reads. The table has approximately 560,000 distinct CDR3 sequences, around 14% seen once. Specimen: blood. The receptors shown here come from a woman aged 30 to 39 with Graves' hyperthyroidism.

In its sample, this clonotype was seen many times. J is TRBJ1-6 and V is TRBV28; 11 nucleotides line up with TRBD1. V was pared by 3 bases and J by 8 bases, with 6 bases of the junction left unmatched. The CDR3 spans 16 residues. Germline V gene sequence: CDR1 MDHEN, CDR2 SYDVKM. CDR3 sequence (DNA): TGTGCCAGCAGTTTCTTTCCGGGACAGGGGGATTCACCCCTCCACTTT. Residues: CASSFFPGQGDSPLHF.

This clonotype has a count of ten or more. The V gene is TRBV27, the J gene TRBJ1-1, with D possibly matching TRBD1 (6 bases). The V and J ends lost 10 bases and 2 bases respectively, with 14 bases between them. There are 13 residues in the CDR3. Germline V gene sequence: CDR1 MNHEY, CDR2 SMNVEV (reference sequence). CDR3 loop: CATLGGGNTEAFF. Written as DNA, the CDR3 is TGTGCCACCCTAGGAGGGGGTAACACTGAAGCTTTCTTT.

The rearrangement links TRBV6-6 to TRBJ2-4, with 9 bases identical to TRBD2. The trim removed 2 bases at V and 4 bases at J, leaving 18 bases unmatched. CDR1 is MNHNY and CDR2 is SVGAGI in the germline V gene (reference sequence). The CDR3 extends over 20 amino acids. CDR3 sequence reads: CASSYTDTKKGAGGKNIQYF. DNA of the CDR3: TGTGCCAGCAGTTACACGGACACCAAAAAGGGAGCGGGAGGTAAAAACATTCAGTACTTC.

This clonotype was detected ten times or more. The rearrangement uses TRBV12-5 and TRBJ2-4, with D perhaps matching TRBD2 (6 bases). Trimming shortened V by 6 bases and J by 0 bases, and 12 bases separated the two germline ends. The CDR3 covers 15 residues. The germline gives CDR1 LGHNT, CDR2 FRNRAP. Here the CDR3 DNA reads TGTGCTAGTGGGCCCGCGGGGATAGCCAAAAACATTCAGTACTTC. Residues: CASGPAGIAKNIQYF.

This clonotype has at least ten counts. The V gene is TRBV12-3 or TRBV12-4, the J gene TRBJ2-1; 10 nucleotides align to TRBD2. Trimming took 4 bases from V and 6 from J; bases not matched to a gene: 6. The CDR3 is 15 residues long. The CDR3 loop is CASSSRTSGANEQFF. As DNA, the CDR3 is TGTGCCAGCAGTTCGAGGACTAGCGGTGCCAATGAGCAGTTCTTC.

Concerning this clonotype itself: A read error is possible here, since a much larger clone lies one base away. The chain links TRBV7-2 to TRBJ2-3, with a possible D match to TRBD2 (6 bases). The CDR3 runs 15 residues. CDR1 is SGHTA, CDR2 FQGNSA, per germline. The CDR3 sequence: CARSFDGDSTDTQYF. DNA for the CDR3: TGTGCCCGCAGCTTCGACGGGGACTCCACAGATACGCAGTATTTT.

The V and J genes are TRBV27 and TRBJ1-2; TRBD1 matches 7 bases. The junction had 3 bases not matched to a gene; V was cut back by 1 base and J by 4 bases. The CDR3 runs to 14 residues. Germline-derived CDR1 and CDR2 are MNHEY and SMNVEV (reference sequence). The CDR3 DNA follows: TGTGCCAGCAGTTTATGGTCAGGGGGCTATGGCTACACCTTC. It translates to CASSLWSGGYGYTF.

This clonotype turned up a few times. This chain uses TRBV7-9 with TRBJ2-2, with D maybe TRBD1 (6 bases). The V and J ends lost 5 bases and 8 bases respectively, with 18 bases between them. This CDR3 comprises 15 residues. Germline loops: CDR1 SEHNR, CDR2 FQNEAQ (reference sequence). The CDR3 DNA sequence: TGTGCCAGCAGCCCCAGGACCGACAGGCCAGGGGAGCTGTTTTTT. Amino acids: CASSPRTDRPGELFF.

This clonotype appeared many times. The rearrangement uses TRBV5-1 and TRBJ1-1; tentative D call: TRBD1 (6 bases). The germline V and J ends were trimmed by 3 bases and 0 bases, with 12 bases remaining between them. CDR3 size: 15 residues. Germline V gene data show CDR1 as SGHRS and CDR2 as YFSETQ. CDR3 nucleotides: TGCGCCAGCAGCTCCCGGGGGCAGTTGAACACTGAAGCTTTCTTT. Protein sequence: CASSSRGQLNTEAFF.

The J gene is TRBJ2-1, the V gene TRBV7-2; weak D call: TRBD1 (5 bases). V lost 1 base, J lost 6 bases, and 13 bases lay in between. The CDR3 sequence is 15 residues long. Germline V gene lookup returns CDR1 SGHTA and CDR2 FQGNSA. Written as DNA, the CDR3 is TGTGCCAGCAGCTTAGGTTTCGGACAACCCAATGAGCAGTTCTTC. Its translation: CASSLGFGQPNEQFF.

This clonotype was picked up a small number of times. The rearrangement joins TRBV6-1 to TRBJ2-7, with TRBD1 as a possible D gene (6 bases). Germline CDR1 reads MNHNS; CDR2 reads SASEGT. The CDR3 totals 13 residues. V was pared by 8 bases and J by 5 bases, with 16 bases between. CDR3 amino acids: CASGVRGVHEQYF. The CDR3 bases are TGTGCCAGCGGTGTCAGGGGAGTCCACGAGCAGTACTTC.

This clonotype was recorded at least ten times. The chain combines TRBV7-3 with TRBJ2-1; TRBD2 matches at 14 bases. Germline values: CDR1 SGHTA, CDR2 FQGTGA. The CDR3 has 14 residues. J gave up 8 bases and V 4 bases, and 1 base lay outside the gene matches. As DNA, the CDR3 is TGTGCCAGCAGCTCGGGACTAGCGGGAGATGAGCAGTTCTTC. As protein: CASSSGLAGDEQFF.

This clonotype was detected ten times or more. The rearrangement uses TRBV3-1 and TRBJ2-3; D might be TRBD2 (6 bases). Germline V gene lookup returns CDR1 LGHDT and CDR2 YNNKEL (reference sequence). The CDR3 contains 16 residues. The V and J ends lost 5 bases and 2 bases respectively, with 17 bases between them. CDR3 residues: CASSNRLSGYTDTQYF. The CDR3 coding sequence is TGTGCCAGCAGCAATCGACTTAGCGGTTACACAGATACGCAGTATTTT.

This clonotype was detected many times. The rearrangement links TRBV5-1 to TRBJ2-3, with TRBD2 matching over 7 bases. The trim removed 0 bases at V and 2 bases at J, leaving 3 bases unmatched. The germline V gene has CDR1 SGHRS and CDR2 YFSETQ. CDR3 length: 15 amino acids. This chain's CDR3 is CASSLAAGVTDTQYF. In DNA, the CDR3 is TGCGCCAGCAGCTTGGCCGCGGGAGTCACAGATACGCAGTATTTT.